Below, one T cell receptor (beta chain) is given with its context. Naive CD8 populations comprised CD45RO-negative cells positively selected for CCR7, excluding terminally differentiated effector memory CD45RA+ cells. Trimming removed 1 base from V and 7 bases from J, with 8 bases in between. The CDR3 loop spans 12 amino acids. Germline assignment: CDR1 SNHLY and CDR2 FYNNEI. The source of the sample is a study of shared clonotypes between healthy human individuals. The data were produced by immunoSEQ multiplex PCR, yet TCRdb's version contains in-frame clones alone and is incomplete. The repertoire includes roughly 2,000,000 clones, just under 95% of them detected once, and 1.2% sits in the top ten.

Material for sequencing was naive CD8+ T cells sorted from blood. The clonotype originates from a young man in good health. V gene TRBV2 combines with J gene TRBJ2-7; D not certain. Written as DNA, the CDR3 is TGTGCCAGCAGTGAAGTGATAGGGGAGCAGTACTTC. Protein: CASSEVIGEQYF.